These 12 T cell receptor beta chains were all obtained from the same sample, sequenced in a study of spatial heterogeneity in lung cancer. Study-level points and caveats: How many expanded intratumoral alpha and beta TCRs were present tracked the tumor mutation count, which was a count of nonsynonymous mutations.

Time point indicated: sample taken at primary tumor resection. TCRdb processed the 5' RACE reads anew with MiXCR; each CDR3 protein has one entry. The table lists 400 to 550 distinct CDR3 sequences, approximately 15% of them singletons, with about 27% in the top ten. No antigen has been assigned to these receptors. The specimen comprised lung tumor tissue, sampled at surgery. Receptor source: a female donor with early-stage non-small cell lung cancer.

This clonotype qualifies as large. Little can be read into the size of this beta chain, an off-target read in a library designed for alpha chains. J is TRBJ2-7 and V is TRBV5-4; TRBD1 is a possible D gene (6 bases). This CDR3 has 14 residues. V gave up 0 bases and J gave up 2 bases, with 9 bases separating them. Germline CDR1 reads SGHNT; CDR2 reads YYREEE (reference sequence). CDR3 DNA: TGTGCCAGCAGCTTGGCCGAGGGGGCCTACGAGCAGTACTTC. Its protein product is CASSLAEGAYEQYF.

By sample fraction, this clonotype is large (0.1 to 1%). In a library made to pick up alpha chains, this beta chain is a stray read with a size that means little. The CDR3 here is CASSLDGTQYF. In DNA, the CDR3 is TGTGCCAGCAGCTTGGACGGGACCCAGTACTTC. The rearrangement uses TRBV7-9 and TRBJ2-5; D ambiguous. The V end lost 3 bases, the J end lost 7 bases, and 6 bases lay between the germline ends. The germline V gene encodes CDR1 SEHNR and CDR2 FQNEAQ (reference sequence). The CDR3 has 11 amino acids.

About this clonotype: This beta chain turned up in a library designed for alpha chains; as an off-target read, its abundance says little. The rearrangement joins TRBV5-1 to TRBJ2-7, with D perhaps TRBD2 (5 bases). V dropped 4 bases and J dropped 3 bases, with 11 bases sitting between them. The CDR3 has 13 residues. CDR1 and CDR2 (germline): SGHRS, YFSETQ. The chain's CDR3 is CASSVGDYYEQYF. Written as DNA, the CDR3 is TGCGCCAGCAGCGTGGGAGATTACTACGAGCAGTACTTC.

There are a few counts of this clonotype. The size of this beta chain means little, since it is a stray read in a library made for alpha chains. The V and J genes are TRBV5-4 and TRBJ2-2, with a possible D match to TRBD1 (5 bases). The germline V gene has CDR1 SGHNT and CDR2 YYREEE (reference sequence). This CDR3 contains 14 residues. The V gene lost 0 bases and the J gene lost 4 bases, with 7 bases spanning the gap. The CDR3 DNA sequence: TGTGCCAGCAGCTTGGTAGGGGCCACCGGGGAGCTGTTTTTT. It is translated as CASSLVGATGELFF.

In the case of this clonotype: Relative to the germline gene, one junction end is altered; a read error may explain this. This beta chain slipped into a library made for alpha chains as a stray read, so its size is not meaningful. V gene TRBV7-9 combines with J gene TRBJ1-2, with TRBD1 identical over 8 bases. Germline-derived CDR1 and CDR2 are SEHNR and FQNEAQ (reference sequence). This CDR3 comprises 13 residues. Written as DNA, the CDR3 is TGTGCCAGCAGCTCAGCAGGGGGCGTCCTTACCTCCTTC. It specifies CASSSAGGVLTSF.

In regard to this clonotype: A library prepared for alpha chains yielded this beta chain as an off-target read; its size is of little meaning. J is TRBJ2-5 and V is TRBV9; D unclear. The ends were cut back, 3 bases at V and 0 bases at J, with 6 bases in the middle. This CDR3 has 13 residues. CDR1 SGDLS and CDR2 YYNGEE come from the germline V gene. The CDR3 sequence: CASSGLYQETQYF. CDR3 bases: TGTGCCAGCAGCGGACTGTACCAAGAGACCCAGTACTTC.

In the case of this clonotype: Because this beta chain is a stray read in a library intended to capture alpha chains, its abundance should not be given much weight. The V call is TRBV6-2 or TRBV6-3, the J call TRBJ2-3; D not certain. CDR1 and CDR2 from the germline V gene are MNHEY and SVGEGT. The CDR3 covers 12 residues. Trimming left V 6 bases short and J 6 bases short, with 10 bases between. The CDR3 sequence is CASSGLSDTQYF. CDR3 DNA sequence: TGTGCCAGCAGCGGTCTCTCGGATACGCAGTATTTT.

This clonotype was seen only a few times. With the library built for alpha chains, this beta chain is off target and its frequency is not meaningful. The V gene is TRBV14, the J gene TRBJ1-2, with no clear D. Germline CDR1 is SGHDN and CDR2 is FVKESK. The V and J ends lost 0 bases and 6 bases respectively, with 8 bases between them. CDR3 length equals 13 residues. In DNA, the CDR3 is TGTGCCAGCAGCCAAGATCTGTGGGATGGCTACACCTTC. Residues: CASSQDLWDGYTF.

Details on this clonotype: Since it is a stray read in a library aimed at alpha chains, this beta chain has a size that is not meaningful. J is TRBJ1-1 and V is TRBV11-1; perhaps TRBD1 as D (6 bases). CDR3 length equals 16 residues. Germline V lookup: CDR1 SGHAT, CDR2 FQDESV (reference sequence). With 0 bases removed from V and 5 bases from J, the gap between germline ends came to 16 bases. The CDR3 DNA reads TGTGCCAGCAGCTTAGCGCGGTGGGGGGCGAGGACTGAAGCTTTCTTT. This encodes CASSLARWGARTEAFF.

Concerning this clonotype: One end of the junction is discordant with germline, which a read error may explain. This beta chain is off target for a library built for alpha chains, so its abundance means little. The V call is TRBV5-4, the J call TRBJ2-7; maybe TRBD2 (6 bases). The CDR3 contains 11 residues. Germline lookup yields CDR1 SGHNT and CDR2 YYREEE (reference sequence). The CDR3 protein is CASSSAAGTSF. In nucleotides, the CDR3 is TGTGCCAGCAGCTCGGCGGCGGGGACCTCCTTT.

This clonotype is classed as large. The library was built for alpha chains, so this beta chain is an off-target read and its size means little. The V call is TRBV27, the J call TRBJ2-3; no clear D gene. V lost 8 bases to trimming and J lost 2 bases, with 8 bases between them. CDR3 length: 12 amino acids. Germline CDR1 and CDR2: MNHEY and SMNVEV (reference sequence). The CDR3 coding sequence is TGTGCCAGCGGGTTCTACACAGATACGCAGTATTTT. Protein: CASGFYTDTQYF.

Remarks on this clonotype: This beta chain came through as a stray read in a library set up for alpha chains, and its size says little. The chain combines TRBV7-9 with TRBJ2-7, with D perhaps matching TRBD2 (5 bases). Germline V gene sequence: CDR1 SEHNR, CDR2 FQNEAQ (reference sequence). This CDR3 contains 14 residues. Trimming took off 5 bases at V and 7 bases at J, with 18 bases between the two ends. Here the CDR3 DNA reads TGTGCCAGCAGCAGGGTCGCGGGTCTTCAAGAGCAGTACTTC. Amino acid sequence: CASSRVAGLQEQYF. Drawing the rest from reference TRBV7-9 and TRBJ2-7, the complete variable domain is DTGVSQNPRHKITKRGQNVTFRCDPISEHNRLYWYRQTLGQGPEFLTYFQNEAQLEKSRLLSDRFSAERPKGSFSTLEIQRTEQGDSAMYLCASSRVAGLQEQYFGPGTRLTVT.